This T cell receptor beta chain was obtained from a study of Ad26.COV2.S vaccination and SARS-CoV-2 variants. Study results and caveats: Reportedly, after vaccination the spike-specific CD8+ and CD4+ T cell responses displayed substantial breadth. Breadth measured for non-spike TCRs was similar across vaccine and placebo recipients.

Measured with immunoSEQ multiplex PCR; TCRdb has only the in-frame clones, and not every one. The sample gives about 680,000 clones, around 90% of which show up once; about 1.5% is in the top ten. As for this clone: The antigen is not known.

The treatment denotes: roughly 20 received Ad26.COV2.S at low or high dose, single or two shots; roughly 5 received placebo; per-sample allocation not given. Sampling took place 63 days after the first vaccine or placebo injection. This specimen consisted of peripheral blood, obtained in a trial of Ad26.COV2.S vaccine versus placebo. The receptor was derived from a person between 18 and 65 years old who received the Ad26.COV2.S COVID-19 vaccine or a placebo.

The CDR3 DNA reads as TGTGCCAGCAGCCGGACTCGCGGGGGGAGGGGGACAGATACGCAGTATTTT. This gives the protein CASSRTRGGRGTDTQYF. The J gene is TRBJ2-3, the V gene TRBV11-2; 8 nucleotides agree with TRBD2. The ends lost 5 bases at V and 3 bases at J; junction bases unmatched: 13. The CDR3 covers 17 residues. Germline CDR1 is SGHAT and CDR2 is FQNNGV. Drawing the rest from reference TRBV11-2 and TRBJ2-3, the complete variable domain is EAGVAQSPRYKIIEKRQSVAFWCNPISGHATLYWYQQILGQGPKLLIQFQNNGVVDDSQLPKDRFSAERLKGVDSTLKIQPAKLEDSAVYLCASSRTRGGRGTDTQYFGPGTRLTVL.